This entry features one TCR beta chain sequence. The junction departs from the called germline gene at one end, perhaps through a read error. TCRdb analysed the PCR reads with MiXCR anew, one entry per CDR3 protein. The data show some 85,000 distinct CDR3 sequences, about half seen once. The record originates from a study of CDR3 diversity in severe acne. The CDR3 covers 15 residues. Germline V gene sequence: CDR1 DFQATT, CDR2 SNEGSKA (reference sequence). Input material: blood. This clonotype was obtained from a male donor with severe acne vulgaris. The genes are TRBV20-1 and TRBJ2-7; a possible D gene is TRBD1 (6 bases). The CDR3 protein is CSARGEHRASYEQYF. The CDR3 DNA sequence: TGCAGTGCTAGAGGGGAGCACAGGGCCTCCTATGAGCAGTACTTC.